The 16 T cell receptor beta chains below come from one sample, sequenced in a study of blood T cell repertoires in COVID-19. Repertoires were generated with immunoSEQ multiplex PCR, while TCRdb's copy carries only in-frame clones and drops some. In the table there are roughly 320,000 clones, 85% to 90% of which are singletons. Sequencing was carried out using PBMCs or T cells enriched from blood (not recorded which). These receptors came from a man younger than 45 who had recovered from COVID-19.

The chain is built from TRBV27 and TRBJ1-2; D is uncertain. V was shortened by 2 bases and J by 0 bases, with 10 bases between the two germline ends. This CDR3 has 15 amino acids. Looked up from germline, CDR1 is MNHEY and CDR2 is SMNVEV (reference sequence). CDR3 region: CASSLAWGANYGYTF. CDR3 nucleotides: TGTGCCAGCAGTTTAGCCTGGGGAGCTAACTATGGCTACACCTTC.

The gene calls are TRBV7-2 and TRBJ2-5, with 7 bases identical to TRBD2. CDR1 is SGHTA and CDR2 is FQGNSA in the germline V gene. The trim removed 6 bases at V and 4 bases at J, leaving 11 bases unmatched. CDR3 length: 15 amino acids. CDR3 DNA sequence: TGTGCCAGCAGTTTCACGACTAGCCGCCCAGAGACCCAGTACTTC. Protein: CASSFTTSRPETQYF.

V is TRBV6-4 and J is TRBJ2-7; 10 positions match TRBD1. The CDR3 length is 17 residues. With 3 bases clipped from V and 1 base from J, the junction kept 9 bases outside the gene matches. Germline CDR1 MRHNA, CDR2 SNTAGT. The CDR3 DNA reads TGTGCCAGCAGTGAAGATGGAGTGGGACAGGGGTCCTACGAGCAGTACTTC. The encoded protein is CASSEDGVGQGSYEQYF.

The CDR3 is CASSARTGDGNTIYF. In DNA, the CDR3 is TGTGCCAGCAGCGCCCGGACAGGGGACGGAAACACCATATATTTT. The V and J genes are TRBV3-1 (or the pseudogene TRBV3-2) and TRBJ1-3, with 9 bases identical to TRBD1. The germline CDR1 and CDR2 sequences are LGHDT and YNNKEL (reference sequence). The ends lost 5 bases at V and 4 bases at J; junction bases unmatched: 6. This CDR3 has 15 residues.

The CDR3, as DNA: TGCGCCAGCAGCTACGACAGGGGGCAGGCCAACACCATATATTTT. It yields the protein CASSYDRGQANTIYF. This rearrangement joins TRBV4-1 to TRBJ1-3, with TRBD1 matching 10 bases. Germline V CDR1 and CDR2: MGHRA, YSYEKL. V dropped 5 bases and J dropped 7; count of bases not matched to a gene: 8. The CDR3 length is 15 residues.

The chain recombines TRBV6-1 with TRBJ2-5; perhaps TRBD2 as D (5 bases). The CDR3 totals 14 residues. V was cut by 1 base and J by 7 bases, with 13 bases left in between. Germline V gene data show CDR1 as MNHNS and CDR2 as SASEGT. DNA for the CDR3: TGTGCCAGCAGTGAAGTAGGCCTTCGGGGGACCCAGTACTTC. Translation gives CASSEVGLRGTQYF.

The genes are TRBV19 and TRBJ2-7; a weak D match, TRBD2 (5 bases). CDR3 length: 13 residues. Germline V gene data show CDR1 as LNHDA and CDR2 as SQIVND (reference sequence). The V end lost 5 bases, the J end lost 6 bases, and 14 bases lay between the germline ends. The CDR3 sequence: CASSSTQDSEQYF. CDR3 DNA sequence: TGTGCCAGTAGTTCAACTCAGGACTCCGAGCAGTACTTC.

This clone showed up just once. The genes are TRBV5-1 and TRBJ2-7, with 7 bases that match TRBD1. This CDR3 contains 14 residues. Germline V gene lookup returns CDR1 SGHRS and CDR2 YFSETQ. J was trimmed by 4 bases and V by 4 bases; bases with no gene match: 8. This CDR3 is CASSLRQGWYEQYF. CDR3 nucleotide sequence: TGCGCCAGCAGCCTCAGACAGGGTTGGTACGAGCAGTACTTC.

This clone appeared once. CDR3 coding DNA: TGTGCCAGTAGTATAGTCCGGGGACAGGGAGGCACAGATACGCAGTATTTT. Amino acid sequence: CASSIVRGQGGTDTQYF. The rearrangement joins TRBV19 to TRBJ2-3; 9 bases line up with TRBD1. V lost 1 base and J lost 1; bases outside the gene matches: 6. Per the germline V gene, CDR1 is LNHDA and CDR2 is SQIVND (reference sequence). This CDR3 has 17 residues.

This clone was detected once. The V gene is TRBV10-3, the J gene TRBJ1-2; 7 bases line up with TRBD1. V dropped 2 bases and J dropped 3; count of bases not matched to a gene: 0. The CDR3 covers 13 residues. From germline, CDR1 is ENHRY and CDR2 SYGVKD. CDR3 bases: TGTGCCATCAGTGAGACAGGGGACTATGGCTACACCTTC. Protein: CAISETGDYGYTF.

The chain joins TRBV2 to TRBJ1-2; a weak D match, TRBD1 (5 bases). V gave up 1 base and J gave up 6 bases, with 9 bases separating them. The V gene's germline CDR1 is SNHLY and CDR2 FYNNEI. There are 13 residues in the CDR3. CDR3 in DNA: TGTGCCAGCAGTGAAGGGGGCGTTGATGGCTACACCTTC. Encoded protein: CASSEGGVDGYTF.

The V and J genes are TRBV7-9 and TRBJ1-2, with 9 positions matching TRBD1. CDR3 length equals 19 residues. The germline CDR1 and CDR2 sequences are SEHNR and FQNEAQ (reference sequence). V shed 6 bases, J shed 0 bases, and the junction held 17 bases outside the gene matches. Here the CDR3 reads CASSHYPRRDRATNYGYTF. CDR3 nucleotides: TGTGCCAGCAGTCATTACCCCCGGAGGGACAGGGCTACTAACTATGGCTACACCTTC. Full variable domain (outside the CDR3, taken from reference TRBV7-9 and TRBJ1-2): DTGVSQNPRHKITKRGQNVTFRCDPISEHNRLYWYRQTLGQGPEFLTYFQNEAQLEKSRLLSDRFSAERPKGSFSTLEIQRTEQGDSAMYLCASSHYPRRDRATNYGYTFGSGTRLTVV.

Comment on this clone: Germline is not matched at one junction end, which may reflect a read error. The CDR3 loop is CASSREREGRAF. The CDR3 DNA sequence: TGTGCCAGCAGCCGGGAGCGGGAGGGCCGGGCGTTC. This chain links TRBV7-9 with TRBJ2-7; 10 bases match TRBD2. CDR1 and CDR2 from the germline V gene are SEHNR and FQNEAQ (reference sequence). CDR3 size: 12 residues.

The count of this clone is one. The chain employs TRBV28 and TRBJ1-2, with TRBD1 as a possible D gene (6 bases). Germline V lookup: CDR1 MDHEN, CDR2 SYDVKM. The CDR3 loop spans 13 amino acids. V was cut by 7 bases and J by 6 bases, with 15 bases left in between. The CDR3, as DNA: TGTGCCAGCACGGCAGGGGAATTTAATGGCTACACCTTC. Protein: CASTAGEFNGYTF.

V usage is TRBV5-1 and J usage is TRBJ1-4, with TRBD1 as a possible D gene (5 bases). Germline CDR1 SGHRS, CDR2 YFSETQ. The CDR3 has 16 residues. V was pared by 0 bases and J by 3 bases, with 12 bases between. The CDR3 nucleotides read TGCGCCAGCAGCTTGGGAACCAGGGACTCTAATGAAAAACTGTTTTTT. Amino acid sequence: CASSLGTRDSNEKLFF. The full variable domain, with the rest looked up from reference TRBV5-1 and TRBJ1-4, is KAGVTQTPRYLIKTRGQQVTLSCSPISGHRSVSWYQQTPGQGLQFLFEYFSETQRNKGNFPGRFSGRQFSNSRSEMNVSTLELGDSALYLCASSLGTRDSNEKLFFGSGTQLSVL.

This clone was seen just once. The gene calls are TRBV6-5 and TRBJ2-7; the match to TRBD2 covers 7 bases. After removal of 7 bases from V and 3 bases from J, the junction contained 9 bases not matched to a gene. Germline-derived CDR1 and CDR2 are MNHEY and SVGAGI. The CDR3 totals 14 residues. CDR3 protein: CASTGGTRFYEQYF. CDR3 in DNA: TGTGCCAGCACCGGGGGGACGCGGTTCTACGAGCAGTACTTC.